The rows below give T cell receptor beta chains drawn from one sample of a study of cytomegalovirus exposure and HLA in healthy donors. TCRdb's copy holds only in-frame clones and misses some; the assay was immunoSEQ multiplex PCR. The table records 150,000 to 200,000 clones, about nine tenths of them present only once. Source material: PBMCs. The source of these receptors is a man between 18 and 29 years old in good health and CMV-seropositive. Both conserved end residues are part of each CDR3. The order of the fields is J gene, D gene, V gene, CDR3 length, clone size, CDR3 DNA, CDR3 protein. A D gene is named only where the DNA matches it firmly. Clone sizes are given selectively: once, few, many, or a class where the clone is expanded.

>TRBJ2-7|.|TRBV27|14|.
TGTGCCAGCAGACGGGACAGTGGGGGACTCGAGCAGTACTTC
CASRRDSGGLEQYF
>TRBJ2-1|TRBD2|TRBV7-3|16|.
TGTGCCAGCAGCTTAGAAGGGGTAGCGGGGTACAATGAGCAGTTCTTC
CASSLEGVAGYNEQFF
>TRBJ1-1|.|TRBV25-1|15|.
TGTGCCAGCAGTGGACGTGTTGGGGGGGTGACTGAAGCTTTCTTT
CASSGRVGGVTEAFF
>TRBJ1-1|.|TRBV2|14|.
TGTGCCAGCAGTGAACCAGGATTGAACACTGAAGCTTTCTTT
CASSEPGLNTEAFF
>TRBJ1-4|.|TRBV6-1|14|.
TGTGCCAGCAGTGGGTGGGGGGATAATGAAAAACTGTTTTTT
CASSGWGDNEKLFF
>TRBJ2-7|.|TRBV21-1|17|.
TGTGCCAGCAGCCCCGTTCTTAGGGACAGGGGATTCTACGAGCAGTACTTC
CASSPVLRDRGFYEQYF
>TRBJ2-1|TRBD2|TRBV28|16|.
TGTGCCAGCAGTCCGGGACTAGCGGGAGTTCTCAATGAGCAGTTCTTC
CASSPGLAGVLNEQFF
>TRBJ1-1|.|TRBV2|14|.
TGTGCCAGCGGTGAGGGCAGGGGTTTGGCTGAAGCTTTCTTT
CASGEGRGLAEAFF
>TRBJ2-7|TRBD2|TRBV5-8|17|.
TGTGCCAGCAGCCATTCGGGACTAGCGGGTAACTCCTACGAGCAGTACTTC
CASSHSGLAGNSYEQYF
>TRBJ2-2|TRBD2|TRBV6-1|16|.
TGTGCCAGCAGTGAATGGGCTAGCGGGAGCCCCGGGGAGCTGTTTTTT
CASSEWASGSPGELFF
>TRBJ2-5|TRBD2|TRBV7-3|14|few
TGTGCCAGCAGCCCCTCTGCGGGAGGAGAGACCCAGTACTTC
CASSPSAGGETQYF
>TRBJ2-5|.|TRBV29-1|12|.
TGCAGCGCCCGTAGTAACCAAGAGACCCAGTACTTC
CSARSNQETQYF
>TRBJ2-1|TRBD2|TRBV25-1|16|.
TGTGCCAGCAGCGCCCTAGGAGCGGGATACTACAATGAGCAGTTCTTC
CASSALGAGYYNEQFF
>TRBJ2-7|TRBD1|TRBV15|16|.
TGTGCCACCAGCAGAGATGTTGGGACAGACTCCTACGAGCAGTACTTC
CATSRDVGTDSYEQYF
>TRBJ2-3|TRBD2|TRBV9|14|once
TGTGCCAGCAGCGCTAGCGGGAGCACAGATACGCAGTATTTT
CASSASGSTDTQYF
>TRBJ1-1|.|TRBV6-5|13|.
TGTGCCAGCAGTTACTCAGTTTCTGGGGCGGCTTTCTTT
CASSYSVSGAAFF
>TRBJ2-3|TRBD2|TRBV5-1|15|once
TGCGCCAGCTTAACCGGGACTAGCGGGAGTTATACGCAGTATTTT
CASLTGTSGSYTQYF
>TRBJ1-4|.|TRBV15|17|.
TGTGCCACCAGCAGAGATCGAACAGGGACGTCTAATGAAAAACTGTTTTTT
CATSRDRTGTSNEKLFF
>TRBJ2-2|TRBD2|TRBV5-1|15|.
TGCGCCAGCAGGATACTAGCGGGAGAGACCGGGGAGCTGTTTTTT
CASRILAGETGELFF
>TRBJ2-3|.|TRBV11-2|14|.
TGTGCCAGCAGCTCTTCTACAGGTATAGATACGCAGTATTTT
CASSSSTGIDTQYF
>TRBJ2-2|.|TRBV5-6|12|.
TGTGCCAGCAGCTACTCGACCGGGGAGCTGTTTTTT
CASSYSTGELFF
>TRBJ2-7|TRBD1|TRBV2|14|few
TGTGCCAGCATGGGACAGGCAATCACCTACGAGCAGTACTTC
CASMGQAITYEQYF
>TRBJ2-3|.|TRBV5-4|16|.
TGTGCCAGCAGCTTGGGGCTCCGGGAAGGGACAGATACGCAGTATTTT
CASSLGLREGTDTQYF
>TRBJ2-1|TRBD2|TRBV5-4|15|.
TGTGCCAGCAGCTTAGGACTAGCGGGAGTAAATGAGCAGTTCTTC
CASSLGLAGVNEQFF
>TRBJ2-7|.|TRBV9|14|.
TGTGCCAGCAGCGTAGTACCCAGCTCCTACGAGCAGTACTTC
CASSVVPSSYEQYF
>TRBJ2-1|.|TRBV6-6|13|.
TGTGCCAGCACAGGCGGAGGGATGAATGAGCAGTTCTTC
CASTGGGMNEQFF
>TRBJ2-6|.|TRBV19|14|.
TGTGCCAGTAGTACCAGTTCTGGGGCCAACGTCCTGACTTTC
CASSTSSGANVLTF
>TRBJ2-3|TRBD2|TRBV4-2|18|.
TGTGCCAGCAGCCAAGTTTCTAGCGGGAGGGCCGGCTGGGGTACGCAGTATTTT
CASSQVSSGRAGWGTQYF
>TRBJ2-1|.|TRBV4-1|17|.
TGCGCCAGCAGCCAAGTATCGGGACTTTCAAACTACAATGAGCAGTTCTTC
CASSQVSGLSNYNEQFF
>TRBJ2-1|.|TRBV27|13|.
TGTGCCAGCAGTTTAGGGTGGGCCCATGAGCAGTTCTTC
CASSLGWAHEQFF
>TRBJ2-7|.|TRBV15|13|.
TGTGCCACCAGCAGAGAGGACAGCTACGAGCAGTACTTC
CATSREDSYEQYF
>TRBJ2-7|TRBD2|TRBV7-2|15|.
TGTGCCAGCAGCTTTTTTCGCGGGAGGGCTTACGAGCAGTACTTC
CASSFFRGRAYEQYF
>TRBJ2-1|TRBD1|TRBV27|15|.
TGTGCCAGCAGTCCTAACAGGGGGCTTCGGAATGAGCAGTTCTTC
CASSPNRGLRNEQFF
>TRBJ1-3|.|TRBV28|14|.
TGTGCCAGCAGTTTAGGCAGCTCTGGAAACACCATATATTTT
CASSLGSSGNTIYF
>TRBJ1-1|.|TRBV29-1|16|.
TGCAGCGTTGGGCGCCCGGGATCTAGGGTGAACACTGAAGCTTTCTTT
CSVGRPGSRVNTEAFF
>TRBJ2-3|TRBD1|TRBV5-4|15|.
TGTGCCAGCAGCTCATTGACAGGGGGCTCAGATACGCAGTATTTT
CASSSLTGGSDTQYF
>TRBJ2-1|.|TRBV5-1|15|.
TGCGCCAGCAGCTTGGGCAGGGGCCCTTACAATGAGCAGTTCTTC
CASSLGRGPYNEQFF
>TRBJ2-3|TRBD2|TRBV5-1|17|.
TGCGCCAGCAGCTGGCGCCGAAGGACTAGCGGCACAGATACGCAGTATTTT
CASSWRRRTSGTDTQYF
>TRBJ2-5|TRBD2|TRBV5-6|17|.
TGTGCCAGCAGCTTGGCCGCGGCTAGCGGAGGAGCTGGGACCCAGTACTTC
CASSLAAASGGAGTQYF
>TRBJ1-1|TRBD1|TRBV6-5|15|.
TGTGCCAGCAGCAGGGGGATCGGCATGAACACTGAAGCTTTCTTT
CASSRGIGMNTEAFF
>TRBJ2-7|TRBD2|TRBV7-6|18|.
TGTGCCAGCAGCTTAGTGGGGCAAGCGGGAGGGCCCTCCTACGAGCAGTACTTC
CASSLVGQAGGPSYEQYF
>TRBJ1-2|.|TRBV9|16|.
TGTGCCAGCAGCCCGACCGGGCAGGGCAGGGGTGTAACGCTCTCCTTC
CASSPTGQGRGVTLSF
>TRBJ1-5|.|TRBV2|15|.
TGTGCCAGCAGTGAAGCGGGGGGTAGCAATCAGCCCCAGCATTTT
CASSEAGGSNQPQHF
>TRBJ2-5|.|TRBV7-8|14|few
TGTGCCAGCAGCTGGGGTGGGGCGTCGGAGACCCAGTACTTC
CASSWGGASETQYF
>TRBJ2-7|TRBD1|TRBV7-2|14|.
TGTGCCAGCAGCACCGGACAGGGGGGCTACGAGCAGTACTTC
CASSTGQGGYEQYF
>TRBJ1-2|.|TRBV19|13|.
TGTGCCAGTAGTATAGTTGGAAGAGGGGGCTACACCTTC
CASSIVGRGGYTF
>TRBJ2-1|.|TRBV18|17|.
TGTGCCAGCTCACCCCCGACAGGGACTGGTACCTACAATGAGCAGTTCTTC
CASSPPTGTGTYNEQFF
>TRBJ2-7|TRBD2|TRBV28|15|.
TGTGCCAGCAGTTCCCTAGCGGGAGAACGGTGGGAGCAGTACTTC
CASSSLAGERWEQYF
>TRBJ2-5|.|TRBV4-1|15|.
TGCGCCAGCAGCCAAGTAGGCAGGGGCCAAGAGACCCAGTACTTC
CASSQVGRGQETQYF
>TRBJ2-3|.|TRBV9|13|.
TGTGCCAGCAGCCCACTTCCCACAGATACGCAGTATTTT
CASSPLPTDTQYF
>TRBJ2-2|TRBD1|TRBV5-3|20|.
TGTGCCAGAAGCTTACCACCGATCCTTATGGGACAGTCACACACCGGGGAGCTGTTTTTT
CARSLPPILMGQSHTGELFF
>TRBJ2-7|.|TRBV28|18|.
TGTGCCAGCAGTTTTCCTCCCACGCTAGGGGCCGTAGCCTACGAGCAGTACTTC
CASSFPPTLGAVAYEQYF